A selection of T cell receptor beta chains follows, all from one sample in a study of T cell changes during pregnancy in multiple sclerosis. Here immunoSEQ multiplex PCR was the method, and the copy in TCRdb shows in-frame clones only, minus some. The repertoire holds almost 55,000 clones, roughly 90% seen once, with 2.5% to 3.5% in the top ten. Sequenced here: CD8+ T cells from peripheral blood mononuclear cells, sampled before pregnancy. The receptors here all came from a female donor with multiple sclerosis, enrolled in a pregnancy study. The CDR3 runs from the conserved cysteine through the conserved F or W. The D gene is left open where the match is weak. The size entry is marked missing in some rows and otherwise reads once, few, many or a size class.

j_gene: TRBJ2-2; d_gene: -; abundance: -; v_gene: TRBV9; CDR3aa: CASSTGLGGELFF; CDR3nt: TGTGCCAGCAGCACAGGGTTGGGCGGGGAGCTGTTTTTT
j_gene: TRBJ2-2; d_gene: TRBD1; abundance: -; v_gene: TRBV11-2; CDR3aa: CASSPKGTGEDTGELFF; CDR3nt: TGTGCCAGCAGCCCCAAAGGGACAGGGGAGGACACCGGGGAGCTGTTTTTT
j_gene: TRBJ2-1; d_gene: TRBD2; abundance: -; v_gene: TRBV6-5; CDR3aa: CASSYRDYYNEQFF; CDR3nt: TGTGCCAGCAGTTACAGGGACTACTACAATGAGCAGTTCTTC
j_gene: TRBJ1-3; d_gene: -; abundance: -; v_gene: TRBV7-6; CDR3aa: CASSVYSFPGNTIYF; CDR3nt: TGTGCCAGCAGCGTCTACAGCTTCCCTGGAAACACCATATATTTT
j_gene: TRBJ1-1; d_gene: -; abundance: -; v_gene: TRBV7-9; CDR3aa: CASSSRQGHTEAFF; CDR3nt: TGTGCCAGCAGCTCCCGCCAGGGGCACACTGAAGCTTTCTTT
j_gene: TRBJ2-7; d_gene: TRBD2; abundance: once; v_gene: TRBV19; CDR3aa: CASSPGGLAYEQYF; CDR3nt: TGTGCCAGCTCTCCGGGGGGACTAGCCTACGAGCAGTACTTC
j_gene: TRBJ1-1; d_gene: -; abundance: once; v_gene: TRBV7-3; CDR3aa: CATTDFRQNGPEAFF; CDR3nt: TGTGCCACCACCGACTTTAGACAGAACGGTCCTGAAGCTTTCTTT
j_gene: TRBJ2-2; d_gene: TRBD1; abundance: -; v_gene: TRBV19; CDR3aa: CASSPQWTGPSEGGELFF; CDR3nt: TGTGCCAGTAGTCCACAATGGACAGGGCCCTCGGAAGGCGGGGAGCTGTTTTTT
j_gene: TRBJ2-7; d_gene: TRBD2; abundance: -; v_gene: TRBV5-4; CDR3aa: CASSYGLELNF; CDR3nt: TGTGCCAGCAGCTATGGACTAGAATTGAACTTC
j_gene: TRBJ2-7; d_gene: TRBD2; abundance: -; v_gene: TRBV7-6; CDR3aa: CASSPGGTFYEQYF; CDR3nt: TGTGCCAGCAGCCCCGGGGGGACTTTCTACGAGCAGTACTTC
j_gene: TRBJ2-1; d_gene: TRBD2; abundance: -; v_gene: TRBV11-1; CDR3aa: CASSLTIGRGEYNEQFF; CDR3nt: TGTGCCAGCAGCTTAACAATCGGGCGGGGGGAATACAATGAGCAGTTCTTC
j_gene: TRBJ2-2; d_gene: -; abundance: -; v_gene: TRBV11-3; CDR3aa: CASSVPPGHPDTGELFF; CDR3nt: TGTGCCAGCAGCGTACCGCCGGGACACCCCGACACCGGGGAGCTGTTTTTT
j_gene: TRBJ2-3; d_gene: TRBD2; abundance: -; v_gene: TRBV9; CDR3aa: CASSVGGLARDTQYF; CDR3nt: TGTGCCAGCAGCGTAGGGGGACTAGCGCGGGATACGCAGTATTTT
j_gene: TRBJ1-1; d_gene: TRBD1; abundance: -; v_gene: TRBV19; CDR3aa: CASSKGTGFNTEAFF; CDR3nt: TGTGCCAGTAGTAAAGGGACAGGGTTCAACACTGAAGCTTTCTTT
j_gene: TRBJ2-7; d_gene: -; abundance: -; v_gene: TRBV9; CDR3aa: CASSDGRDREQYF; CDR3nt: TGTGCCAGCAGTGATGGGCGGGATAGAGAGCAGTACTTC
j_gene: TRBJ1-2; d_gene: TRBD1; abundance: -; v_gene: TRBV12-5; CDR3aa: CASGLVGGTGGLDYGYTF; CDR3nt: TGTGCTAGTGGTTTGGTAGGGGGGACAGGGGGTTTGGACTATGGCTACACCTTC
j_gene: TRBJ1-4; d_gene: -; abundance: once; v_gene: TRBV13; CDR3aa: CASSPIPRDEKLFF; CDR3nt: TGTGCCAGCAGCCCCATTCCCAGGGATGAAAAACTGTTTTTT
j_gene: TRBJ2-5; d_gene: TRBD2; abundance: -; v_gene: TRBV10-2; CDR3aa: CASSDPRLAGGLKTQYF; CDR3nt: TGCGCCAGCAGTGACCCCCGACTAGCGGGGGGGCTGAAGACCCAGTACTTC
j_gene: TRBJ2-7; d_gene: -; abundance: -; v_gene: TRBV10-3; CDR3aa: CAISDLQVGAYEQYF; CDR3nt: TGTGCCATCAGTGACCTCCAAGTAGGGGCCTACGAGCAGTACTTC
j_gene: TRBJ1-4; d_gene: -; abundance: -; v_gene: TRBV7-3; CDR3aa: CASSLGAGVYEKLFF; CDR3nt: TGTGCCAGCAGCTTAGGGGCAGGGGTCTATGAAAAACTGTTTTTT
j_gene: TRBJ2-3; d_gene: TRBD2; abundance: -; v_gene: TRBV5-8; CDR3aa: CASRGLAGSDTQYF; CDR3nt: TGTGCCAGCCGAGGACTAGCGGGGTCCGATACGCAGTATTTT
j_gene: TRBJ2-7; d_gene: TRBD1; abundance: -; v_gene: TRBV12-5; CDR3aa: CASAPPRTGGFYEQYF; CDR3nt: TGTGCTAGTGCTCCCCCCCGGACAGGGGGCTTCTACGAGCAGTACTTC
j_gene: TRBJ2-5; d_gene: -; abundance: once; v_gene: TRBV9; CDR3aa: CASSSPQETQYF; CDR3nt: TGTGCCAGCAGCTCTCCCCAAGAGACCCAGTACTTC
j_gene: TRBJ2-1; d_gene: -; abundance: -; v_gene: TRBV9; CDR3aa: CASSVGSGNEQFF; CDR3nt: TGTGCCAGCAGCGTAGGGAGTGGGAATGAGCAGTTCTTC
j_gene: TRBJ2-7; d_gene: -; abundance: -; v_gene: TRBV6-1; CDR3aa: CASSDGAYEQYF; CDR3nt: TGTGCCAGCAGTGACGGGGCCTACGAGCAGTACTTC
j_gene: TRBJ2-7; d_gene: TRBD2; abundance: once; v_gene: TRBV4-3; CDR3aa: CASSQDSLVAGSEQYF; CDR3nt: TGCGCCAGCAGCCAAGATTCTTTAGTAGCGGGGAGCGAGCAGTACTTC
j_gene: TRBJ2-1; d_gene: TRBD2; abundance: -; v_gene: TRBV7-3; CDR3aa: CASSLSGGIDNEQFF; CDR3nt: TGTGCCAGCAGCTTAAGCGGGGGGATCGACAATGAGCAGTTCTTC
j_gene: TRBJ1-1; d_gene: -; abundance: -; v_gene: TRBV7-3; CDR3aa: CASSLNPGLMNTEAFF; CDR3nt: TGTGCCAGCAGCTTAAATCCGGGACTCATGAACACTGAAGCTTTCTTT
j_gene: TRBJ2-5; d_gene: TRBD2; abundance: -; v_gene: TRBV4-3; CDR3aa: CASSQENGGGETQYF; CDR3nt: TGCGCCAGCAGCCAAGAGAACGGGGGAGGGGAGACCCAGTACTTC
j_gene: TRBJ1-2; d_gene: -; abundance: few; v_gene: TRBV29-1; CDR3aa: CSAPGGANYGYTF; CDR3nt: TGCAGCGCCCCGGGGGGTGCCAACTATGGCTACACCTTC
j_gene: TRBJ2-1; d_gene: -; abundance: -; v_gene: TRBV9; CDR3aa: CASSVATGYEQFF; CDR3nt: TGTGCCAGCAGCGTCGCGACAGGTTATGAGCAGTTCTTC
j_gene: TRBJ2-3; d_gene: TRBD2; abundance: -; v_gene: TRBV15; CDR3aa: CATSREVWRGDTDTQYF; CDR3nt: TGTGCCACCAGCAGAGAAGTTTGGCGGGGGGACACAGATACGCAGTATTTT
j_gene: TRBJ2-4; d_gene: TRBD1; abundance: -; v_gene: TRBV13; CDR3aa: CASSSRQGSIQYF; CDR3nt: TGTGCCAGCAGCTCCAGACAGGGGAGCATTCAGTACTTC
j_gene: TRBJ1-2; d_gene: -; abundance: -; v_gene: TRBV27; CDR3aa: CASSVGAAAGGYTF; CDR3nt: TGTGCCAGCAGTGTTGGGGCGGCCGCAGGGGGCTACACCTTC
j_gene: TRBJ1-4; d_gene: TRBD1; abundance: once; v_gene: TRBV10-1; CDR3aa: CASSVFVLSRAQGANEKLFF; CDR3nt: TGCGCCAGCAGTGTATTCGTCTTGAGCCGGGCACAGGGGGCTAATGAAAAACTGTTTTTT
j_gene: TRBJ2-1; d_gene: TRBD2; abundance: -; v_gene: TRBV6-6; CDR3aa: CASSLTSGGYNEQFF; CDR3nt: TGTGCCAGCAGCCTAACTAGCGGGGGGTACAATGAGCAGTTCTTC
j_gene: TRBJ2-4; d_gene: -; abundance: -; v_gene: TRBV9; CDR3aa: CASSDGAKNIQYF; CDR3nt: TGTGCCAGCAGCGATGGCGCCAAAAACATTCAGTACTTC
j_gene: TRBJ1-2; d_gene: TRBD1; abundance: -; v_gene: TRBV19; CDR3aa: CASFGQATSSNYGYTF; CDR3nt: TGTGCCAGTTTCGGACAGGCGACGTCCTCTAACTATGGCTACACCTTC
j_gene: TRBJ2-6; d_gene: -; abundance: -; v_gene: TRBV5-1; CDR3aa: CASSLNPQYSGSGANVLTF; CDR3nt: TGCGCCAGCAGCTTAAACCCCCAATATTCCGGCTCTGGGGCCAACGTCCTGACTTTC
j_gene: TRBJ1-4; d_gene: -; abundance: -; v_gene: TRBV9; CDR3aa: CASSEQGKGEKLFF; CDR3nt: TGTGCCAGCAGCGAACAGGGAAAAGGTGAAAAACTGTTTTTT
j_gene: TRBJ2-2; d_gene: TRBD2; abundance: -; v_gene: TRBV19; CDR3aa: CASSIGGLAGTNTGELFF; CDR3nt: TGTGCCAGTAGTATAGGGGGACTAGCGGGGACGAACACCGGGGAGCTGTTTTTT
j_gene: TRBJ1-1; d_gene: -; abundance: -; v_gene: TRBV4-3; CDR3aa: CASSQDLFDSDTEAFF; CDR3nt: TGCGCCAGCAGCCAAGATCTCTTCGACTCCGACACTGAAGCTTTCTTT